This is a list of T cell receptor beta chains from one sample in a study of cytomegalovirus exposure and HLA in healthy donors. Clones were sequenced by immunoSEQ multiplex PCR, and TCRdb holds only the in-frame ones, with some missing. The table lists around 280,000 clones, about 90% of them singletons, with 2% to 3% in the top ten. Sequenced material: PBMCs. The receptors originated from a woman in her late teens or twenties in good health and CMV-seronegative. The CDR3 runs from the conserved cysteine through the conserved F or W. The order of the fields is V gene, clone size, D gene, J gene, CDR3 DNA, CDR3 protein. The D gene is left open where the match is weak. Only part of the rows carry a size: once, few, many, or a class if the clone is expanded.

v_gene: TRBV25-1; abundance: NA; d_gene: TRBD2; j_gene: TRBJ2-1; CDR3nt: TGTGCCAGCAGTGAGTTCGGGGGGGCTCTCTTTAATGAGCAGTTCTTC; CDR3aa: CASSEFGGALFNEQFF
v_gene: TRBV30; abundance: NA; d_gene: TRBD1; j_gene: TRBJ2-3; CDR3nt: TGTGCCTGGAGGGGGACAGTGGTCCCAGATACGCAGTATTTT; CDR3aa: CAWRGTVVPDTQYF
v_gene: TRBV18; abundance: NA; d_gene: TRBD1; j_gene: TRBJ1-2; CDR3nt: TGTGCCAGCTCACCAAAAGTTGGGACAGGGAAAGGGGGCTACACCTTC; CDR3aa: CASSPKVGTGKGGYTF
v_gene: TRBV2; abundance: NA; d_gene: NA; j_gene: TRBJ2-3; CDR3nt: TGTGCCAGCAGGGGCCTCGGGATAGATACGCAGTATTTT; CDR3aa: CASRGLGIDTQYF
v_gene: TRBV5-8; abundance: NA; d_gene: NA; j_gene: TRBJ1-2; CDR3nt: TGTGCCAGCAGCTTGGTTTGGGACTCTGGCTACACCTTC; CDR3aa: CASSLVWDSGYTF
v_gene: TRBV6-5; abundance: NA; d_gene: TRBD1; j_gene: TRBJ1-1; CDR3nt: TGTGCCAGCAGTTATGTACAGGGGGACACTGAAGCTTTCTTT; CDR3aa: CASSYVQGDTEAFF
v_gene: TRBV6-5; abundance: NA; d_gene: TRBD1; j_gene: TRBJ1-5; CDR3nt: TGTGCCAGCAGTTCTGGGACAGGGTGGGGCAATCAGCCCCAGCATTTT; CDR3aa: CASSSGTGWGNQPQHF
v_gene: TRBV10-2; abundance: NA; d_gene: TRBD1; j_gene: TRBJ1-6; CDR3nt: TGCGCCAGCAGTGGACAGGGTAATTCACCCCTCCACTTT; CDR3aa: CASSGQGNSPLHF
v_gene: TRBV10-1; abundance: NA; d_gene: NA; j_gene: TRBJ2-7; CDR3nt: TGCGCCAGCAGTATGACCCCTGACAGGCAGTACTTC; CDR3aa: CASSMTPDRQYF
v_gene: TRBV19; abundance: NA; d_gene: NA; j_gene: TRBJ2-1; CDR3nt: TGTGCCAGTAGTATAGGGGGGGTGACCTACAATGAGCAGTTCTTC; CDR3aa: CASSIGGVTYNEQFF
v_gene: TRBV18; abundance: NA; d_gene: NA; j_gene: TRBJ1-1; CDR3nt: TGTGCCAGCTCACCACCGGGTGCGGGGAACACTGAAGCTTTCTTT; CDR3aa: CASSPPGAGNTEAFF
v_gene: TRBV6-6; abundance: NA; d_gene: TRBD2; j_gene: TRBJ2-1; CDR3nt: TGTGCCAGCAGTTTCGGGGGGATGTACAATGAGCAGTTCTTC; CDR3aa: CASSFGGMYNEQFF
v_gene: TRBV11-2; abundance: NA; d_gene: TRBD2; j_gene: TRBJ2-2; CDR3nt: TGTGCCAGCAGTTTTGGCGGGGGGCGCACCGGGGAGCTGTTTTTT; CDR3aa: CASSFGGGRTGELFF
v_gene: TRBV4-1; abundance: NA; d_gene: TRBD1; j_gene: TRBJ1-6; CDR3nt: TGCGCCAGCAGCCAAGCGAGCGTGACAGGGGGCCTTTCACCCCTCCACTTT; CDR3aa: CASSQASVTGGLSPLHF
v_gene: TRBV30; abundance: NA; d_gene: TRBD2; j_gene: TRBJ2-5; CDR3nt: TGTGCCTGGAGTAACGGCCTAGCGGGGGGGCCGAGACCCGAGACCCAGTACTTC; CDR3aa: CAWSNGLAGGPRPETQYF
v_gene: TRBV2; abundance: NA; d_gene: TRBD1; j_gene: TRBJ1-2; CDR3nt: TGTGCCAGCACCTTGTCGGAGACAGGGCTTGACTTC; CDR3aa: CASTLSETGLDF
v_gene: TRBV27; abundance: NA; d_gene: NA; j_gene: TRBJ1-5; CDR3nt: TGTGCCAGCAGTTTAAGTCAGGGATTTGGCAATCAGCCCCAGCATTTT; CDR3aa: CASSLSQGFGNQPQHF
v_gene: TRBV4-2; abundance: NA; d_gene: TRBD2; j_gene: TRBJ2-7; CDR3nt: TGTGCCAGCAGCCAAGGAGCGGAAGGACTAGCGGGGGGGTTGGGCCACTTC; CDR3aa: CASSQGAEGLAGGLGHF
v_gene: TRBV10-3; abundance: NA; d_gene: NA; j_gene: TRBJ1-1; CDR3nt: TGTGCCACCGCCAAAACCGGGACAACAAACACTGAAGCTTTCTTT; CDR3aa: CATAKTGTTNTEAFF
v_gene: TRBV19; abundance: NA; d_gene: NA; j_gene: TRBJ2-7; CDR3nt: TGTGCCAGTGGGGCTGGGGCGCCGCAGTACTTC; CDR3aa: CASGAGAPQYF
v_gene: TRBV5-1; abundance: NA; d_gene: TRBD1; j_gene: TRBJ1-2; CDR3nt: TGCGCCAGCAGCCTACGAGGGGACAGCAGCTATGGCTACACCTTC; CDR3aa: CASSLRGDSSYGYTF
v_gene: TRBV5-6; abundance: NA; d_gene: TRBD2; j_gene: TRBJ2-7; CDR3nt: TGTGCCAGCAGCTTGAGGGTGACTAGCGGGGGATGGGACGAGCAGTACTTC; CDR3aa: CASSLRVTSGGWDEQYF
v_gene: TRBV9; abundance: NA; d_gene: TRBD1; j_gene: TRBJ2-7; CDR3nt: TGTGCCAGCAGCGTACCTTTACGGGACAGTAACTACGAGCAGTACTTC; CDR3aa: CASSVPLRDSNYEQYF
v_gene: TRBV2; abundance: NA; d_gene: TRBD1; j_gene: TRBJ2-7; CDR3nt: TGTGCCAGCAGTCCGGGGACAGGGACCGAGCAGTACTTC; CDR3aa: CASSPGTGTEQYF
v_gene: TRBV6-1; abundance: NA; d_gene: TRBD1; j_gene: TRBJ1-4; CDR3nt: TGTGCCAGCAGACCAACAGGGGGGTGGGAAAAACTGTTTTTT; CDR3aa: CASRPTGGWEKLFF
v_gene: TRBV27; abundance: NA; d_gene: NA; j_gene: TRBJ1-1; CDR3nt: TGTGCCAGCAGTTTATCGGCCGGGATTGAAGCTTTCTTT; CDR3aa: CASSLSAGIEAFF
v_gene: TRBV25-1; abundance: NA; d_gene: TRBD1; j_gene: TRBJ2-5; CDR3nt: TGTGCCAGCAGTCCTACTACGGGACAGTACTTGGGGACCCAGTACTTC; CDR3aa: CASSPTTGQYLGTQYF
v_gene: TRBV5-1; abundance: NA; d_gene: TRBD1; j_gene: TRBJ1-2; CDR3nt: TGCGCCAGCAGCCTAAGCGCGGACAGGGGCTACGCCAACTATGGCTACACCTTC; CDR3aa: CASSLSADRGYANYGYTF
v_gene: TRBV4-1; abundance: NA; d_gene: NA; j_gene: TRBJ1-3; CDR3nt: TGCGCCAGCAGCCAAGGCCCCGTGGACAGAAGCTCTGGAAACACCATATATTTT; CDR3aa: CASSQGPVDRSSGNTIYF
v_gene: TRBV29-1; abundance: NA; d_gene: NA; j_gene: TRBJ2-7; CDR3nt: TGCAGCGTCCGACTGCCCTCCTACGAGCAGTACTTC; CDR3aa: CSVRLPSYEQYF
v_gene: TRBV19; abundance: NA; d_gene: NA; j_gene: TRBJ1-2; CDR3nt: TGTGCCAGTAGTCCCCATCTAAACTATGGCTACACCTTC; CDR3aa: CASSPHLNYGYTF
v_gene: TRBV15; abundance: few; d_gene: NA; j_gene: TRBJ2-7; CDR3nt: TGTGCCACCAGCGGACTCTCCTACGAGCAGTACTTC; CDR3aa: CATSGLSYEQYF
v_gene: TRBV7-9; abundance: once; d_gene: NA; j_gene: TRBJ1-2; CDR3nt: TGTTCCAGCAGCTTAGCAACAGGGCTTGACTATGGCTACACCTTC; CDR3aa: CSSSLATGLDYGYTF
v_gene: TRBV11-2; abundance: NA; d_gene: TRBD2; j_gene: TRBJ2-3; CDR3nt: TGTGCCAGCAGCTTAGCGGCTAGCGGGACCCCCACAGATACGCAGTATTTT; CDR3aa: CASSLAASGTPTDTQYF
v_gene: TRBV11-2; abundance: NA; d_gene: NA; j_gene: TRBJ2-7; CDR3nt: TGTGCCAGCAGCCGCACGGGTGGGTTTGAGTACGAGCAGTACTTC; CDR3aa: CASSRTGGFEYEQYF
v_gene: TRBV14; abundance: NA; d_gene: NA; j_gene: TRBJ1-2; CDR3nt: TGTGCCAGCAGCCAAGCGGGGTGGGATGGCTACACCTTC; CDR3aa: CASSQAGWDGYTF
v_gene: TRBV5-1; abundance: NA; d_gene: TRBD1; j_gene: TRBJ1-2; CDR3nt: TGCGCCAGCAGCTTGCCATGGACAGGGTCAGAATTCATAGGCTACACCTTC; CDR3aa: CASSLPWTGSEFIGYTF
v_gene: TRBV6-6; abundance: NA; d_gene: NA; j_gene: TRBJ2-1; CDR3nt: TGTGCCAGCGACAGCATAAGCTACAATGAGCAGTTCTTC; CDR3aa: CASDSISYNEQFF
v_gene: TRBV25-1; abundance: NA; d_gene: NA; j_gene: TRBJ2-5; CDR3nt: TGTGCCAGCAGTGAATATATGGCGGGGCAGGAGACCCAGTACTTC; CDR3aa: CASSEYMAGQETQYF
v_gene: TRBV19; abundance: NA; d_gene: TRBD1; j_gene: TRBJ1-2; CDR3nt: TGTGCCAGTAGTACAAGGACAGGATCCTATGGCTACACCTTC; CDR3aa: CASSTRTGSYGYTF
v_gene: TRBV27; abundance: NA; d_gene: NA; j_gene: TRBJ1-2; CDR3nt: TGTGCCAGCAGTCTCAGGGTAGGCGATGGCTACACCTTC; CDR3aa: CASSLRVGDGYTF
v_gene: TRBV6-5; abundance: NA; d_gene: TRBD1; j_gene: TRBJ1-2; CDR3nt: TGTGCCAGCAGACGAGGGACAGCCGTCCTTGGCTACACCTTC; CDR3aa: CASRRGTAVLGYTF
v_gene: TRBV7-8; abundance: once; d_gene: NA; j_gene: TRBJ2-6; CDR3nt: TGTGCCAGCAGCTTAGATGGGGGAGGGGGCTCTGGGGCCAACGTCCTGACTTTC; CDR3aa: CASSLDGGGGSGANVLTF
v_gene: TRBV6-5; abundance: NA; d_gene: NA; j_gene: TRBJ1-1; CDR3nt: TGTGCCAGCAGTTACTCGCGACTCGGTGAAGCTTTCTTT; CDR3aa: CASSYSRLGEAFF
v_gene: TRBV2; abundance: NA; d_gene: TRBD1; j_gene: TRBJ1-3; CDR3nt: TGTGCCAGCAGTGGCGGGACAGGGACCCTCGGCTCTGGAAACACCATATATTTT; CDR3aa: CASSGGTGTLGSGNTIYF